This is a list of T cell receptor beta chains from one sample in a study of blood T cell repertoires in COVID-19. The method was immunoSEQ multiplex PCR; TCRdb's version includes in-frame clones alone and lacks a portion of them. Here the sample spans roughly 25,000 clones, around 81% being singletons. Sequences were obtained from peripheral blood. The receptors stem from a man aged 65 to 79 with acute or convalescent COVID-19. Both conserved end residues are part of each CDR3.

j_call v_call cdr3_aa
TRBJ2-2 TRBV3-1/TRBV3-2 CASSQVGGLYTGELFF
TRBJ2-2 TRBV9 CASSSTSFGELFF
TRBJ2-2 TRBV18 CASSPSQGAGELFF
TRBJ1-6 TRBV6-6 CASSYDRVSPLHF
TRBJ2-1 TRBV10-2 CASSDSSGSNEQFF
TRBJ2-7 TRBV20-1 CSAIQGLEQYF
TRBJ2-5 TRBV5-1 CASSLGGRVEETQYF
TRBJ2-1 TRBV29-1 CSVEEGGKQFF
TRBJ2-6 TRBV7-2 CASSPQRTVLTF
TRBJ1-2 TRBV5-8 CASSEDRNYGYTF
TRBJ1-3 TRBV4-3 CASSNQGEAGNTIYF
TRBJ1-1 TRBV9 CASSVGSRLDRGGVMNTEAFF
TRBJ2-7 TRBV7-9 CASSLVGQGPHEQYF
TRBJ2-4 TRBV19 CASTPESGPLAKNIQYF
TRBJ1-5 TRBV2 CASRGDSNQPQHF
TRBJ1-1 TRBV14 CASSQRPAGEAFF
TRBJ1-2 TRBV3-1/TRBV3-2 CASSLRGSNYGYTF
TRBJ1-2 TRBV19 CASMRTGLGYTF
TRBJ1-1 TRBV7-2 CASSKDRSNTEAFF
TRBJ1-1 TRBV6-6 CASSNFLGATEAFF
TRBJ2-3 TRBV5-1 CASSLVGGRGTDTQYF
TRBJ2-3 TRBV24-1 CATSDYSGVSTDTQYF
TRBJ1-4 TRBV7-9 CASSPTGGAIQFEKLFF
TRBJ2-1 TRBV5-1 CASSSGQGIFNEQFF
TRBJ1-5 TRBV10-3 CAIRATGGDDQPQHF
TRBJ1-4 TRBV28 CASSPPGQGSASNEKLFF
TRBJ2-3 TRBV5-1 CASSPGTSRDDTQYF
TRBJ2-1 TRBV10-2 CASSGLGLAGGVEQFF
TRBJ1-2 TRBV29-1 CSVLFGAADGYTF
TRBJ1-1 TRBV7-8 CASSLRPPRGGTEAFF
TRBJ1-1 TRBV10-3 CAITREMNTEAFF
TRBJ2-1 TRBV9 CASSVTSSSGGIYNEQFF
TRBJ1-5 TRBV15 CATSRDPEQPQHF
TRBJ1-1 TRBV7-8 CASSLVGGRLNTEAFF
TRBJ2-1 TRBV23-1 CASSQRLGLVGSTEQFF
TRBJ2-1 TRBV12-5 CASGRPTSGGAGYNEQFF
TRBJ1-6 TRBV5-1 CASSFSTDAGSPLHF
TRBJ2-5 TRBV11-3 CASSPGQGWRETETQYF